What follows are 5 T cell receptor beta chains derived from one specimen sequenced in a study of blood T cell repertoires in COVID-19. Assay: immunoSEQ multiplex PCR; the TCRdb copy retains only in-frame clones and omits some. The table has 110,000 to 150,000 clones, 88% seen once. The sequenced sample was peripheral blood. All receptors derive from a man aged 65 to 85 with acute or convalescent COVID-19.

This rearrangement joins TRBV7-9 to TRBJ1-5, with 7 bases lining up with TRBD1. CDR1 is SEHNR and CDR2 is FQNEAQ in the germline V gene (reference sequence). CDR3 size: 15 residues. V dropped 4 bases and J dropped 4; count of bases not matched to a gene: 7. CDR3 nucleotide sequence: TGTGCCAGCAGCTCCGGGGACAGCCAAAATCAGCCCCAGCATTTT. Its protein is CASSSGDSQNQPQHF.

The chain uses TRBV6-5 and TRBJ1-4; TRBD1 agrees at 7 bases. The CDR3 is 15 residues long. Trimming at V came to 3 bases and at J to 4 bases, leaving 5 bases not matched to a gene. Germline CDR1 reads MNHEY; CDR2 reads SVGAGI. The CDR3 spells CASSYGGQLNEKLFF. DNA for the CDR3: TGTGCCAGCAGTTATGGGGGACAGCTTAATGAAAAACTGTTTTTT.

This sequence joins TRBV5-1 and TRBJ2-3; TRBD1 might be the D (6 bases). This CDR3 has 16 residues. Deletions cut 0 bases from V and 3 bases from J, with 14 bases between. CDR1 SGHRS and CDR2 YFSETQ come from the germline V gene. In DNA, the CDR3 is TGCGCCAGCAGCTTGGGCAGGGGAAAGCCTACAGATACGCAGTATTTT. Its translation is CASSLGRGKPTDTQYF.

This clone showed up just once. The chain uses TRBV4-1 and TRBJ1-5; D unclear. Germline assignment: CDR1 MGHRA and CDR2 YSYEKL. Trimming took 4 bases from V and 0 from J, leaving 10 bases between them. The CDR3 has 15 amino acids. CDR3 sequence: CASSPDFNSNQPQHF. CDR3 in DNA: TGCGCCAGCAGCCCCGACTTCAATAGCAATCAGCCCCAGCATTTT.

V and J are TRBV19 and TRBJ2-1; 9 nucleotides match TRBD1. Germline values: CDR1 LNHDA, CDR2 SQIVND (reference sequence). This CDR3 region has 17 residues. V dropped 1 base and J dropped 0; count of bases not matched to a gene: 4. CDR3: CASSIVAGQGSYNEQFF. For the CDR3, the DNA is TGTGCCAGTAGTATAGTGGCGGGACAGGGCTCCTACAATGAGCAGTTCTTC.